This passage covers 5 T cell receptor beta chains from one sample sequenced in a study of T cells in Graves' hyperthyroidism and ophthalmopathy. Amplification of TCR beta CDR3 regions used RNA as the template. The HTBI primer set was used in a first-round RT-PCR of the TCR CDR3. From the multiplex PCR reads, TCRdb called clonotypes with MiXCR, one entry per CDR3 protein. Among about 740,000 distinct CDR3 sequences, roughly 15% were seen once, and the ten largest hold roughly 10%. The sequenced sample was blood. The source is a woman between 18 and 29 years old with Graves' hyperthyroidism.

On this clonotype itself: A read error may explain this, as a much larger clone is one base away. The chain's CDR3 is CSTKVLAGGETSTDTQYF. For the CDR3, the DNA is TGCAGTACCAAAGTACTAGCGGGAGGGGAGACTAGCACAGATACGCAGTATTTT. The chain uses TRBV20-1 and TRBJ2-3, with 13 positions matching TRBD2. The CDR3 length is 18 residues. The germline gives CDR1 DFQATT, CDR2 SNEGSKA (reference sequence). Trimming removed 8 bases from V and 0 bases from J; junction bases left unmatched: 14.

The chain recombines TRBV6-2 or TRBV6-3 with TRBJ2-4; D is unclear. V gave up 5 bases and J gave up 2 bases, with 13 bases separating them. The CDR3 totals 15 residues. Germline CDR1 MNHEY, CDR2 SVGEGT. The CDR3 sequence: CASSPSTLSKNIQYF. The CDR3 bases are TGTGCCAGCAGTCCAAGTACCTTGTCCAAAAACATTCAGTACTTC.

This clonotype was seen repeatedly, ten times or more. This chain connects TRBV11-2 to TRBJ1-1; D unresolved. This CDR3 is 17 amino acids long. Germline-derived CDR1 and CDR2 are SGHAT and FQNNGV. Trimming stripped 1 base from V and 0 bases from J, with 15 bases between. CDR3 bases: TGTGCCAGCAGCTTAGCCGGGTCGTTGGTTATGAACACTGAAGCTTTCTTT. Its protein is CASSLAGSLVMNTEAFF.

Ten or more counts support this clonotype. The chain couples TRBV7-2 to TRBJ1-1, with 7 positions matching TRBD1. The CDR3 is 16 residues long. The germline gives CDR1 SGHTA, CDR2 FQGNSA. Unmatched junction bases numbered 6, after V lost 2 bases and J lost 0 bases. The CDR3, as DNA: TGTGCCAGCAGCTTAACAGGGGCCCGACTGAACACTGAAGCTTTCTTT. Its translation is CASSLTGARLNTEAFF.

This clonotype was counted ten times or more. The chain has TRBV2 and TRBJ1-5; weak D call: TRBD1 (6 bases). The germline V gene has CDR1 SNHLY and CDR2 FYNNEI. V lost 5 bases to trimming and J lost 0 bases, with 11 bases between them. The length of the CDR3 is 15 residues. Here the CDR3 reads CASSPGQHSNQPQHF. The CDR3 DNA is TGTGCCAGCAGTCCCGGACAGCATAGCAATCAGCCCCAGCATTTT.